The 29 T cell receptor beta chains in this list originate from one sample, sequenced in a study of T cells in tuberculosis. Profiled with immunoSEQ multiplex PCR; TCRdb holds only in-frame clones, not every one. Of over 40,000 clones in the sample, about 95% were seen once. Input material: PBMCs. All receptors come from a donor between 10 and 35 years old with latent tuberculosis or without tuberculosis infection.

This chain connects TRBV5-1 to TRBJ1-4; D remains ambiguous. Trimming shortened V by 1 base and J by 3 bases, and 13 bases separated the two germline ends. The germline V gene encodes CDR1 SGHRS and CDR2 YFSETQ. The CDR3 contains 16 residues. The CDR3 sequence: CASSLWSRQANEKLFF. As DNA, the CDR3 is TGCGCCAGCAGCTTGTGGTCCCGCCAGGCTAATGAAAAACTGTTTTTT.

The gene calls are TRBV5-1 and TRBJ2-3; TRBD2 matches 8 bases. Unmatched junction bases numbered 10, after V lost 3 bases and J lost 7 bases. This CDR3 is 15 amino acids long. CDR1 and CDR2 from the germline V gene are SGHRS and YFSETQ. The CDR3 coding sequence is TGCGCCAGCAGCTCCGGGACTAGAAGTGTGTATACGCAGTATTTT. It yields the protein CASSSGTRSVYTQYF.

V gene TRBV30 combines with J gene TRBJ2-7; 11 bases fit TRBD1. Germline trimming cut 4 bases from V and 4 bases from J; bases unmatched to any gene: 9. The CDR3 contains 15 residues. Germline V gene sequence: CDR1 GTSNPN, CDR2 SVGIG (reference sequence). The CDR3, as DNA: TGTGCCTGGACTGATGGGACAGGGGGTTCTTACGAGCAGTACTTC. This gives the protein CAWTDGTGGSYEQYF.

The CDR3 loop is CASSPIVTATSTDTQYF. The CDR3 nucleotides are TGTGCCAGCTCACCAATCGTAACTGCTACTAGCACAGATACGCAGTATTTT. The chain links TRBV18 to TRBJ2-3; D call uncertain. The CDR3 is made up of 17 amino acids. V was shortened by 2 bases and J by 0 bases, with 15 bases between the two germline ends. From germline, CDR1 is KGHSH and CDR2 LQKENI.

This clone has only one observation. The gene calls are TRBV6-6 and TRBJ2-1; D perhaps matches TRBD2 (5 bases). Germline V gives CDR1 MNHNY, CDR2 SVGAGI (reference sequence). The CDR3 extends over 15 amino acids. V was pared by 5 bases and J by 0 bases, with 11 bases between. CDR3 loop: CASSPDLSSYNEQFF. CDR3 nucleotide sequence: TGTGCCAGCAGTCCGGACTTGAGCTCCTACAATGAGCAGTTCTTC.

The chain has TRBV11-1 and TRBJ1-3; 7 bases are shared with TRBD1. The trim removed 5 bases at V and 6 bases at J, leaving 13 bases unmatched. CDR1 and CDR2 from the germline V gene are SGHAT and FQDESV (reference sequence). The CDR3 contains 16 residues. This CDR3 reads CASSQRTGALTNTIYF. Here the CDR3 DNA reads TGTGCCAGCAGCCAGAGGACAGGAGCCTTAACAAACACCATATATTTT.

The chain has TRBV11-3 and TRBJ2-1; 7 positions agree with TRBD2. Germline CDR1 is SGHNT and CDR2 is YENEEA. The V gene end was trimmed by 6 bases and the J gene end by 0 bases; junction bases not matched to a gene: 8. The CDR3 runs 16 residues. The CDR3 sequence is CASSRKAGNSYNEQFF. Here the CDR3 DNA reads TGTGCCAGCAGTCGTAAAGCGGGAAACTCCTACAATGAGCAGTTCTTC.

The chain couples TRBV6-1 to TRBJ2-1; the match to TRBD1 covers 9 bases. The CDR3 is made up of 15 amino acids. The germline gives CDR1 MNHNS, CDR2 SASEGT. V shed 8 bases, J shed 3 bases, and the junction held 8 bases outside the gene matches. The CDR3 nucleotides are TGTGCCAGCTACGGACAGGGGTCCCTCTACAATGAGCAGTTCTTC. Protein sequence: CASYGQGSLYNEQFF.

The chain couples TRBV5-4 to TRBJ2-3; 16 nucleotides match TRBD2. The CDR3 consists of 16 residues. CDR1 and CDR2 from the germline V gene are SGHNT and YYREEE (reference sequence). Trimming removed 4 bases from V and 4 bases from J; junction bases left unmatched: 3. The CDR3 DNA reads TGTGCCAGCAGCCGCGGGACTAGCGGGAGGGCAGATACGCAGTATTTT. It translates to CASSRGTSGRADTQYF.

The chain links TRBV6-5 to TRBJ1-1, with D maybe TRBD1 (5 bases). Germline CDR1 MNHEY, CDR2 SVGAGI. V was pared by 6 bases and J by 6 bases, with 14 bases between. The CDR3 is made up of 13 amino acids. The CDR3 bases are TGTGCCAGCAGCTTCCCAGGGATCCCTGAAGCTTTCTTT. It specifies CASSFPGIPEAFF.

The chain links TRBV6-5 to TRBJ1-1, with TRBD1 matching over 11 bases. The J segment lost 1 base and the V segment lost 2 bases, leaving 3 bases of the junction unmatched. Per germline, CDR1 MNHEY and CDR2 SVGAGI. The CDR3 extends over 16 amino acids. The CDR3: CASSYGTGGENTEAFF. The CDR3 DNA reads TGTGCCAGCAGTTACGGGACAGGGGGGGAGAACACTGAAGCTTTCTTT.

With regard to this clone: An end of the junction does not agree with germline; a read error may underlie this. Here the CDR3 reads CASSHTAGEFF. CDR3 DNA: TGTGCCAGCAGTCATACAGCGGGGGAGTTCTTC. The chain employs TRBV6-5 and TRBJ1-2, with D possibly being TRBD1 (5 bases). The CDR3 loop spans 11 amino acids. In germline, CDR1 is MNHEY, CDR2 SVGAGI.

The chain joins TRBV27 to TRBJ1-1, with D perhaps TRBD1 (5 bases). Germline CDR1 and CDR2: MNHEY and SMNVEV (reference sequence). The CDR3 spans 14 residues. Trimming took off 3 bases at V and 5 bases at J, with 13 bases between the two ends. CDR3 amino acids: CASSFNGGRTEAFF. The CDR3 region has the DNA TGTGCCAGCAGTTTTAATGGGGGGAGGACTGAAGCTTTCTTT.

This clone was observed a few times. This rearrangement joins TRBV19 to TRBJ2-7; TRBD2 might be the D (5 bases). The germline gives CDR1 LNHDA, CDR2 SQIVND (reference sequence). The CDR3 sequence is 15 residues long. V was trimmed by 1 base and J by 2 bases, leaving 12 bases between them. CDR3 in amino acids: CASSIVAAGTYEQYF. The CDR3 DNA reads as TGTGCCAGTAGTATAGTGGCCGCGGGCACCTACGAGCAGTACTTC. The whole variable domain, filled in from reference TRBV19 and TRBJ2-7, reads DGGITQSPKYLFRKEGQNVTLSCEQNLNHDAMYWYRQDPGQGLRLIYYSQIVNDFQKGDIAEGYSVSREKKESFPLTVTSAQKNPTAFYLCASSIVAAGTYEQYFGPGTRLTVT.

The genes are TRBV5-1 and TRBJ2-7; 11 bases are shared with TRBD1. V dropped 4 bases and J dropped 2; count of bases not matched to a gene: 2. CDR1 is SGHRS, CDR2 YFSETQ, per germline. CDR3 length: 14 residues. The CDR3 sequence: CASSRDRGTYEQYF. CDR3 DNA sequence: TGCGCCAGCAGCCGGGACAGGGGGACCTACGAGCAGTACTTC.

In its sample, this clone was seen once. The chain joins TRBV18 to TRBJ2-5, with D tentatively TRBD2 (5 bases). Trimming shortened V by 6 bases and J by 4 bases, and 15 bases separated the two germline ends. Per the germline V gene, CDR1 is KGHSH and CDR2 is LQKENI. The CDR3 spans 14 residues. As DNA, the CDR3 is TGTGCCAGCTCCCAGCGGCTGGGCGTAGAGACCCAGTACTTC. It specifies CASSQRLGVETQYF.

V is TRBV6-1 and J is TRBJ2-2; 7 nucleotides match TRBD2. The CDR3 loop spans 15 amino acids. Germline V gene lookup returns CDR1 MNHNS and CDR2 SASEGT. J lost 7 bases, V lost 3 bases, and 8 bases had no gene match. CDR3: CASSERRGFNGELFF. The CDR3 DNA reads TGTGCCAGCAGTGAGAGGCGGGGGTTCAACGGGGAGCTGTTTTTT.

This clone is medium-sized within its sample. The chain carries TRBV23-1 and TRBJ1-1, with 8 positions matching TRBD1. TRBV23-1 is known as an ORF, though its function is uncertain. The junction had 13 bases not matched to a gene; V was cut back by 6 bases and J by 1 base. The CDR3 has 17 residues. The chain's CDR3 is CASSPKGTGRGNTEAFF. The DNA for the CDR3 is TGCGCCAGCAGCCCCAAGGGGACAGGACGGGGGAACACTGAAGCTTTCTTT.

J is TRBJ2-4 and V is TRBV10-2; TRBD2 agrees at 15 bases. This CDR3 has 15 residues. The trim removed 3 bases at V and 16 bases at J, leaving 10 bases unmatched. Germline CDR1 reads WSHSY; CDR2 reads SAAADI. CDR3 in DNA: TGCGCCAGCAGTGAAGCCGGGACTAGCGGGAGGTCCCAATACTTC. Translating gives CASSEAGTSGRSQYF.

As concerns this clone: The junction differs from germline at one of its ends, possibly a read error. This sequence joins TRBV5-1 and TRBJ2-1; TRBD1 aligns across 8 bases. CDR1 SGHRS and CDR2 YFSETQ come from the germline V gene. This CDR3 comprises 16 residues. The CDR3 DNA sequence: TGCGCCAGCAGCCCTGGGGCAGGGGGCTCCCACAATGAGCAGTTCTTC. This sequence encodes CASSPGAGGSHNEQFF.

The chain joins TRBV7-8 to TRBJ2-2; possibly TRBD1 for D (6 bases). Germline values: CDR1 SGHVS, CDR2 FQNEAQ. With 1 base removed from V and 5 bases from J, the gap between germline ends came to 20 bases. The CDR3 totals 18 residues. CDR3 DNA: TGTGCCAGCAGCTTAGACCCCCAGACAGGCCAGGTTACCGGGGAGCTGTTTTTT. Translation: CASSLDPQTGQVTGELFF. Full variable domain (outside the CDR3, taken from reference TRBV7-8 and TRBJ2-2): GAGVSQSPRYKVAKRGQDVALRCDPISGHVSLFWYQQALGQGPEFLTYFQNEAQLDKSGLPSDRFFAERPEGSVSTLKIQRTQQEDSAVYLCASSLDPQTGQVTGELFFGEGSRLTVL.

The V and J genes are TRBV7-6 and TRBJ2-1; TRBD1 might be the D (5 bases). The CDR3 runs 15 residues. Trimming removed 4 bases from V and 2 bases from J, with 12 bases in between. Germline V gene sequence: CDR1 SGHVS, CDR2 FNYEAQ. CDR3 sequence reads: CASSSQDVAYNEQFF. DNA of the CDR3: TGTGCCAGCAGCTCACAGGATGTGGCCTACAATGAGCAGTTCTTC.

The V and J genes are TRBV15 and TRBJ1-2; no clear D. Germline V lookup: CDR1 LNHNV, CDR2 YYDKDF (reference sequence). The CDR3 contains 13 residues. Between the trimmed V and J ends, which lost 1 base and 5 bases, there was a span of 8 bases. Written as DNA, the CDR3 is TGTGCCACCAGCAGAGTGTCAGAATATGGCTACACCTTC. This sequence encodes CATSRVSEYGYTF.

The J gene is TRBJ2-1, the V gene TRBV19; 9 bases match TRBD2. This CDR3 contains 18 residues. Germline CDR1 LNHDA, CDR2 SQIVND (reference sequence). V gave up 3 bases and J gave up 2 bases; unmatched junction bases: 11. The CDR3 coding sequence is TGTGCCAGTAGTATCAGTGGCGGGGGGGGTTATACCTACAATGAGCAGTTCTTC. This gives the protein CASSISGGGGYTYNEQFF.

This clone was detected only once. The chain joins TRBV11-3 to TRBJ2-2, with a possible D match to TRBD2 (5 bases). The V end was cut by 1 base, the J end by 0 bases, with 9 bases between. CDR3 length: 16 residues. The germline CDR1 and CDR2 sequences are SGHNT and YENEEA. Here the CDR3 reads CASSLVAGANTGELFF. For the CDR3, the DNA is TGTGCCAGCAGCTTAGTAGCCGGGGCGAACACCGGGGAGCTGTTTTTT.

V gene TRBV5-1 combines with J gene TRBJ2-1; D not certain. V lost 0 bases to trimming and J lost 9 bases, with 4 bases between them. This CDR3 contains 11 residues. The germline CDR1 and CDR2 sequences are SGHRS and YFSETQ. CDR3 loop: CASSLGSEQFF. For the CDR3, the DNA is TGCGCCAGCAGCTTGGGTAGTGAGCAGTTCTTC. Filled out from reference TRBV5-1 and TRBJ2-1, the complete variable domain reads KAGVTQTPRYLIKTRGQQVTLSCSPISGHRSVSWYQQTPGQGLQFLFEYFSETQRNKGNFPGRFSGRQFSNSRSEMNVSTLELGDSALYLCASSLGSEQFFGPGTRLTVL.

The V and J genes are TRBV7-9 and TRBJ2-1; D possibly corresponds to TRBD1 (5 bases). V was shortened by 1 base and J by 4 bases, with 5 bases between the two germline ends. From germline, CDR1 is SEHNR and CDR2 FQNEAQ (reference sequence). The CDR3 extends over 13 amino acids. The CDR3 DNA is TGTGCCAGCAGCTTAGGACAGTACAATGAGCAGTTCTTC. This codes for CASSLGQYNEQFF.

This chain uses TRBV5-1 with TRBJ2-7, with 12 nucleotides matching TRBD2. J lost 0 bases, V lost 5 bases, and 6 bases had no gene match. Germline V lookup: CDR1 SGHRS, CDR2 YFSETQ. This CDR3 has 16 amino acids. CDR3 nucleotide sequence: TGCGCCAGCAGTTGGACTAGCGGGGCCTACTCCTACGAGCAGTACTTC. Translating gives CASSWTSGAYSYEQYF. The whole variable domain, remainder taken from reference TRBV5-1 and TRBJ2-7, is KAGVTQTPRYLIKTRGQQVTLSCSPISGHRSVSWYQQTPGQGLQFLFEYFSETQRNKGNFPGRFSGRQFSNSRSEMNVSTLELGDSALYLCASSWTSGAYSYEQYFGPGTRLTVT.

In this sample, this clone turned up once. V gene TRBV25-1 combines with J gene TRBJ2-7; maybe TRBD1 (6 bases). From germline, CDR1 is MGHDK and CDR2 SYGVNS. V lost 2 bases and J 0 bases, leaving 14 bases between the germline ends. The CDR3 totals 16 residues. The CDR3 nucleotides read TGTGCCAGCAGTGAAGCGAAGGGGGATAGCTCCTACGAGCAGTACTTC. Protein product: CASSEAKGDSSYEQYF.